The 6 T cell receptor beta chains below come from one sample, sequenced in a study of T cell responses to AZD1222 COVID-19 vaccine. The data were produced by immunoSEQ multiplex PCR, yet TCRdb's version contains in-frame clones alone and is incomplete. The table records more than 70,000 clones, roughly 85% of them present only once. Specimen: peripheral blood, collected on day 0 of AZD1222 vaccination. The receptor source for this set is an adult in good health.

The V gene is TRBV7-9, the J gene TRBJ2-7; D is uncertain. Germline CDR1 SEHNR, CDR2 FQNEAQ (reference sequence). CDR3 size: 12 residues. V lost 5 bases and J 6 bases, leaving 11 bases between the germline ends. The CDR3 nucleotides read TGTGCCAGCAGCATGGACGGTTTCGAGCAGTACTTC. Translating it yields CASSMDGFEQYF. Looking up the rest from reference TRBV7-9 and TRBJ2-7 gives the full variable domain: DTGVSQNPRHKITKRGQNVTFRCDPISEHNRLYWYRQTLGQGPEFLTYFQNEAQLEKSRLLSDRFSAERPKGSFSTLEIQRTEQGDSAMYLCASSMDGFEQYFGPGTRLTVT.

The rearrangement joins TRBV7-2 to TRBJ1-3; a weak D match, TRBD1 (5 bases). This CDR3 is 16 amino acids long. The V and J ends lost 5 bases and 3 bases respectively, with 17 bases between them. From germline, CDR1 is SGHTA and CDR2 FQGNSA. CDR3 in DNA: TGTGCCAGCAGCCCCCAAACTAGGGGAGGTGGAAACACCATATATTTT. It codes for CASSPQTRGGGNTIYF.

V is TRBV5-4 and J is TRBJ1-2; D gene ambiguous. The CDR3 runs 12 residues. Trimming cost V 0 bases and J 6 bases, with 6 bases left between them. Per germline, CDR1 SGHNT and CDR2 YYREEE (reference sequence). CDR3 sequence: CASSLEGHGYTF. The CDR3 DNA reads as TGTGCCAGCAGCTTGGAGGGCCATGGCTACACCTTC.

The chain combines TRBV18 with TRBJ1-1, with TRBD1 identical over 8 bases. Trimming cost V 0 bases and J 3 bases; bases outside gene matches: 3. This CDR3 comprises 15 residues. Germline assignment: CDR1 KGHSH and CDR2 LQKENI. CDR3 residues: CASSPPNRGDTEAFF. The CDR3 bases are TGTGCCAGCTCACCACCCAACAGGGGGGACACTGAAGCTTTCTTT.

The J gene is TRBJ2-7, the V gene TRBV24-1; D remains unclear. There are 11 residues in the CDR3. CDR1 and CDR2 from the germline V gene are KGHDR and SFDVKD. V was pared by 0 bases and J by 7 bases, with 3 bases between. This CDR3 reads CATSDLGEQYF. The CDR3 DNA is TGTGCCACCAGTGATTTGGGAGAGCAGTACTTC.

The chain combines TRBV5-1 with TRBJ1-1; D might be TRBD1 (5 bases). V was pared by 2 bases and J by 1 base, with 24 bases between. Germline V gives CDR1 SGHRS, CDR2 YFSETQ. The CDR3 is 19 amino acids. The CDR3 sequence is CASSFNRLRRGGQNTEAFF. CDR3 sequence (DNA): TGCGCCAGCAGCTTTAATCGCCTGAGGCGGGGCGGACAGAACACTGAAGCTTTCTTT.